This record concerns one T cell receptor (beta chain) sequence. Original methodology: Estimated nucleated cell counts came from reference gene primer amplification. The table came from immunoSEQ multiplex PCR; TCRdb's copy has only in-frame clones and leaves some out. D and trimming come from the DNA, and the V and J calls and clone size come from that table. The sample yields fewer than 130,000 clones, nearly 90% seen once. This entry is derived from a study of blood T cell repertoires in COVID-19. Study background: T cells, B-cell-depleted T cells, or PBMCs provided the cDNA or gDNA that served as material.

Germline-derived CDR1 and CDR2 are LNHDA and SQIVND (reference sequence). This CDR3 spans 14 amino acids. Trimming stripped 6 bases from V and 3 bases from J, with 11 bases between. The clonotype was recovered from a human donor in a cohort sampled during active COVID-19. The chain has TRBV19 and TRBJ2-2, with D perhaps TRBD1 (5 bases). Sequences were obtained from peripheral blood. The CDR3 sequence: CASRTGHDTGELFF. The CDR3 coding sequence is TGTGCCAGTAGGACCGGACACGACACCGGGGAGCTGTTTTTT.